The 32 T cell receptor beta chains below come from one sample, sequenced in a study of shared clonotypes between healthy human individuals. Cells designated naive CD8 were CD45RO-negative and were positively selected for CCR7, with terminally differentiated effector memory CD45RA+ cells excluded. The method was immunoSEQ multiplex PCR; TCRdb's version includes in-frame clones alone and lacks a portion of them. The sample gives 2 million or so clones, approximately 94% of which show up once; more than 0.95% is in the top ten. The sample consisted of naive CD8+ T cells sorted from blood. The source of these receptors is a man younger than 35 in good health.

Note on this clone: The same CDR3 is also encoded by other DNA sequences in this sample. The chain recombines TRBV9 with TRBJ2-1; 10 nucleotides line up with TRBD1. The CDR3 runs to 14 residues. V lost 0 bases to trimming and J lost 7 bases; unmatched junction nucleotides: 1. Germline V gene sequence: CDR1 SGDLS, CDR2 YYNGEE. The CDR3 reads CASSVGTGGNEQFF. The CDR3 nucleotides read TGTGCCAGCAGCGTAGGGACAGGGGGGAATGAGCAGTTCTTC.

As to this clone: Other DNA sequences of this sample code for an identical CDR3. This chain joins TRBV13 and TRBJ2-3; 10 bases are a match to TRBD2. This CDR3 contains 15 residues. Germline values: CDR1 PRHDT, CDR2 FYEKMQ (reference sequence). The J segment lost 1 base and the V segment lost 5 bases, leaving 3 bases of the junction unmatched. The CDR3 coding sequence is TGTGCCAGCAGCCCCGGGACTAGCGGCACAGATACGCAGTATTTT. This encodes CASSPGTSGTDTQYF.

Written as DNA, the CDR3 is TGTGCCTGGAGTGTCCAGGGGGCGCACGATGGCTACACCTTC. It is translated as CAWSVQGAHDGYTF. This chain connects TRBV30 to TRBJ1-2, with 8 bases aligning to TRBD1. The CDR3 contains 14 residues. V lost 0 bases, J lost 6 bases, and 6 bases stayed unmatched. Germline V gene sequence: CDR1 GTSNPN, CDR2 SVGIG (reference sequence).

V usage is TRBV7-8 and J usage is TRBJ2-7; 7 bases are shared with TRBD1. This CDR3 has 13 amino acids. The trim removed 5 bases at V and 6 bases at J, leaving 7 bases unmatched. Germline-derived CDR1 and CDR2 are SGHVS and FQNEAQ. CDR3 DNA sequence: TGTGCCAGCAGCCCCCCGACAGGGAGCGAGCAGTACTTC. Protein: CASSPPTGSEQYF.

Note on this clone: The sample carries other DNA sequences with the same CDR3. The chain uses TRBV27 and TRBJ2-7, with D perhaps assigned TRBD1 or TRBD2 (5 bases each). This CDR3 comprises 13 residues. Germline values: CDR1 MNHEY, CDR2 SMNVEV (reference sequence). Between the trimmed V and J ends, which lost 3 bases and 0 bases, there was a span of 6 bases. The CDR3 loop reads CASSFGTSYEQYF. The CDR3, as DNA: TGTGCCAGCAGTTTTGGGACCTCCTACGAGCAGTACTTC.

This clone was detected once. This chain uses TRBV19 with TRBJ1-1, with 10 positions matching TRBD1. CDR1 is LNHDA, CDR2 SQIVND, per germline (reference sequence). The CDR3 is 13 residues long. The J segment lost 6 bases and the V segment lost 3 bases, leaving 1 base of the junction unmatched. The DNA for the CDR3 is TGTGCCAGTAGTATGACAGGGGGCTCTGAAGCTTTCTTT. This gives the protein CASSMTGGSEAFF.

This chain joins TRBV7-9 and TRBJ2-1; 10 bases align to TRBD2. This CDR3 spans 15 amino acids. Germline CDR1 reads SEHNR; CDR2 reads FQNEAQ (reference sequence). After removal of 8 bases from V and 8 bases from J, the junction contained 12 bases not matched to a gene. CDR3 amino acids: CASYPLAGDIDEQFF. CDR3 coding DNA: TGTGCCAGCTACCCCCTAGCGGGAGATATTGATGAGCAGTTCTTC.

This clone has only one observation. Distinct nucleotide sequences in the sample also encode this CDR3. The chain has TRBV7-2 and TRBJ2-7, with D uncertain. CDR3 size: 14 residues. CDR1 and CDR2 from the germline V gene are SGHTA and FQGNSA. Deletions cut 3 bases from V and 1 base from J, with 10 bases between. The CDR3 sequence: CASSLGAVSYEQYF. The CDR3 DNA follows: TGTGCCAGCAGCTTGGGTGCCGTTTCCTACGAGCAGTACTTC. The entire variable domain, with the rest obtained from reference TRBV7-2 and TRBJ2-7, is as follows: GAGVSQSPSNKVTEKGKDVELRCDPISGHTALYWYRQSLGQGLEFLIYFQGNSAPDKSGLPSDRFSAERTGGSVSTLTIQRTQQEDSAVYLCASSLGAVSYEQYFGPGTRLTVT.

The chain is built from TRBV5-5 and TRBJ2-7; D unclear. Germline CDR1 reads SGHKS; CDR2 reads YYEKEE (reference sequence). V was clipped by 0 bases and J by 3 bases, with 10 bases between them. CDR3 size: 14 residues. The chain's CDR3 is CASSLAADLYEQYF. CDR3 bases: TGTGCCAGCAGCTTGGCGGCAGACCTCTACGAGCAGTACTTC.

In the case of this clone: The sample contains more than one DNA sequence encoding this CDR3. The chain links TRBV5-1 to TRBJ2-7; D is undetermined. Trimming removed 5 bases at V and 0 bases at J, with 6 bases between. Germline CDR1 SGHRS, CDR2 YFSETQ. The length of the CDR3 is 12 residues. CDR3 in amino acids: CASSPDSYEQYF. The DNA of the CDR3 is TGCGCCAGCAGTCCGGACTCCTACGAGCAGTACTTC.

V is TRBV4-1 and J is TRBJ2-3, with TRBD1 matching 9 bases. Germline V gene data show CDR1 as MGHRA and CDR2 as YSYEKL. The CDR3 is 16 residues long. J gave up 1 base and V 0 bases, and 2 bases lay outside the gene matches. The CDR3 DNA reads TGCGCCAGCAGCCAAGATTGGACAGGGGGCACAGATACGCAGTATTTT. This sequence encodes CASSQDWTGGTDTQYF.

This chain links TRBV7-3 with TRBJ2-6; either TRBD1 or TRBD2 may fit D (5 bases each). The V gene's germline CDR1 is SGHTA and CDR2 FQGTGA. The length of the CDR3 is 21 residues. The V gene lost 1 base and the J gene lost 9 bases, with 31 bases spanning the gap. This chain's CDR3 is CASSLNREEFRTLSDNNVLTF. The CDR3 region has the DNA TGTGCCAGCAGCTTAAATAGGGAAGAGTTCCGGACTCTGTCGGACAACAACGTCCTGACTTTC.

The chain carries TRBV5-1 and TRBJ2-7; no definite D call. CDR1 is SGHRS, CDR2 YFSETQ, per germline. V was cut by 4 bases and J by 1 base, with 15 bases left in between. This CDR3 comprises 15 residues. CDR3 DNA sequence: TGCGCCAGCAGCCATACAGAGTCATCATCCTACGAGCAGTACTTC. Translation gives CASSHTESSSYEQYF.

J is TRBJ2-1 and V is TRBV7-9; TRBD2 agrees at 11 bases. Germline-derived CDR1 and CDR2 are SEHNR and FQNEAQ (reference sequence). This CDR3 contains 14 residues. Unmatched junction bases numbered 7, after V lost 7 bases and J lost 8 bases. CDR3 DNA: TGTGCCAGCAAAACTAGCGGGAGTAGTGATGAGCAGTTCTTC. Protein: CASKTSGSSDEQFF.

The chain couples TRBV7-9 to TRBJ2-5, with D unclear. CDR3 length: 13 residues. Germline V gene lookup returns CDR1 SEHNR and CDR2 FQNEAQ (reference sequence). Deletions cut 3 bases from V and 5 bases from J, with 10 bases between. The CDR3 protein is CASSLDGPETQYF. The DNA for the CDR3 is TGTGCCAGCAGCTTGGACGGGCCGGAGACCCAGTACTTC.

The chain employs TRBV7-9 and TRBJ2-1, with D unresolved. The ends were cut back, 1 base at V and 7 bases at J, with 8 bases in the middle. The germline V gene encodes CDR1 SEHNR and CDR2 FQNEAQ (reference sequence). This CDR3 spans 13 amino acids. The DNA for the CDR3 is TGTGCCAGCAGCTTAGTTTCGCATAATGAGCAGTTCTTC. As protein: CASSLVSHNEQFF.

The genes are TRBV27 and TRBJ2-7, with 7 bases aligning to TRBD2. The CDR3 length is 15 residues. V trimming: 0 bases; J trimming: 5 bases; junction bases outside the gene matches: 7. Germline V lookup: CDR1 MNHEY, CDR2 SMNVEV (reference sequence). CDR3 in DNA: TGTGCCAGCAGTTTATCGGGGACTGGGACTAACGAGCAGTACTTC. Protein sequence: CASSLSGTGTNEQYF.

Concerning this clone itself: In the same sample, other DNA sequences code for this CDR3. This chain joins TRBV6-5 and TRBJ2-1; no definite D call. Germline V CDR1 and CDR2: MNHEY, SVGAGI. V lost 6 bases to trimming and J lost 4 bases, with 10 bases between them. The CDR3 contains 13 residues. CDR3 sequence: CASSYLGYNEQFF. CDR3 coding DNA: TGTGCCAGCAGCTATTTGGGGTACAATGAGCAGTTCTTC.

The count of this clone is one. This sample also contains other DNA sequences that code for the same CDR3. The chain joins TRBV4-1 to TRBJ2-3; D is possibly TRBD2 (6 bases). Trimming removed 0 bases at V and 2 bases at J, with 9 bases between. The CDR3 has 15 amino acids. Germline assignment: CDR1 MGHRA and CDR2 YSYEKL. The CDR3 spells CASSQERGLTDTQYF. CDR3 DNA sequence: TGCGCCAGCAGCCAAGAGAGGGGACTCACAGATACGCAGTATTTT.

On this clone: Different DNA sequences within this sample yield the same CDR3. The V and J genes are TRBV27 and TRBJ1-2, with TRBD1 identical over 10 bases. V lost 4 bases to trimming and J lost 4 bases; unmatched junction nucleotides: 3. This CDR3 region has 14 residues. Germline CDR1 MNHEY, CDR2 SMNVEV (reference sequence). CDR3 sequence reads: CASSWTGGLYGYTF. The CDR3 nucleotides read TGTGCCAGCAGTTGGACAGGGGGTCTCTATGGCTACACCTTC.

The chain is built from TRBV4-1 and TRBJ2-3; TRBD1 matches 8 bases. This CDR3 contains 17 residues. Germline V gene lookup returns CDR1 MGHRA and CDR2 YSYEKL. V dropped 0 bases and J dropped 5; count of bases not matched to a gene: 10. This chain's CDR3 is CASSQDYGRGRVDTQYF. For the CDR3, the DNA is TGCGCCAGCAGCCAAGATTATGGCAGGGGGCGGGTAGATACGCAGTATTTT.

This clone was detected once. The rearrangement links TRBV4-1 to TRBJ2-2; TRBD1 is a possible D gene (6 bases). Germline V gene sequence: CDR1 MGHRA, CDR2 YSYEKL. Trimming pared 8 bases from V and 2 bases from J, leaving 12 bases between. The CDR3 runs 14 residues. The chain's CDR3 is CASAWGHNTGELFF. The CDR3 DNA reads TGCGCCAGCGCTTGGGGACATAACACCGGGGAGCTGTTTTTT.

About this clone itself: Other DNA variants within this sample encode the same CDR3. The chain links TRBV7-9 to TRBJ2-7; no reliable D call. The CDR3 runs 11 residues. Trimming took 3 bases from V and 3 from J, leaving 3 bases between them. In germline, CDR1 is SEHNR, CDR2 FQNEAQ (reference sequence). In DNA form, the CDR3 reads TGTGCCAGCAGCTTTAACTACGAGCAGTACTTC. Its translation is CASSFNYEQYF.

This clone was detected only a few times. The V call is TRBV4-1, the J call TRBJ2-4, with 10 bases lining up with TRBD1. CDR1 is MGHRA, CDR2 YSYEKL, per germline. J lost 9 bases, V lost 3 bases, and 11 bases had no gene match. The length of the CDR3 is 16 residues. The CDR3 DNA follows: TGCGCCAGCAGCCACTTAACCGGACAGGGGGAAGTCATTCAGTACTTC. Protein: CASSHLTGQGEVIQYF.

This clone showed up just once. The chain joins TRBV9 to TRBJ2-2; D is undetermined. Between the trimmed V and J ends, which lost 1 base and 1 base, there was a span of 5 bases. This CDR3 contains 14 residues. Per the germline V gene, CDR1 is SGDLS and CDR2 is YYNGEE. CDR3 residues: CASSVKENTGELFF. The DNA of the CDR3 is TGTGCCAGCAGCGTAAAGGAGAACACCGGGGAGCTGTTTTTT.

This clone is a singleton in its sample. The sample carries other DNA sequences with the same CDR3. This chain links TRBV19 with TRBJ2-1, with 8 positions matching TRBD2. The germline gives CDR1 LNHDA, CDR2 SQIVND (reference sequence). Trimming removed 3 bases from V and 4 bases from J; junction bases left unmatched: 5. This CDR3 has 15 amino acids. As DNA, the CDR3 is TGTGCCAGTAGTATTGGAACTAGCGGTTACAATGAGCAGTTCTTC. This gives the protein CASSIGTSGYNEQFF.

The genes are TRBV9 and TRBJ2-3; a weak D match, TRBD1 (5 bases). Trimming left V 4 bases short and J 0 bases short, with 15 bases between. The germline gives CDR1 SGDLS, CDR2 YYNGEE. CDR3 length equals 16 residues. The CDR3 spells CASSRSLGQSTDTQYF. The DNA of the CDR3 is TGTGCCAGCAGCCGTAGTCTGGGGCAGAGCACAGATACGCAGTATTTT.

V and J are TRBV4-1 and TRBJ1-2; 8 bases match TRBD1. Germline V gene lookup returns CDR1 MGHRA and CDR2 YSYEKL. V was pared by 4 bases and J by 6 bases, with 10 bases of the junction left unmatched. CDR3 length: 15 amino acids. The CDR3 DNA is TGCGCCAGCAGCCCAAGCGTGGACAGGGACGATGGCTACACCTTC. As protein: CASSPSVDRDDGYTF.

The CDR3 nucleotides are TGTGCCAGCAGCTTCCCTTCGGGGCAAAGGGAGACTGAAGCTTTCTTT. Its translation: CASSFPSGQRETEAFF. The chain is built from TRBV7-8 and TRBJ1-1; D possibly corresponds to TRBD1 (5 bases). V lost 3 bases to trimming and J lost 5 bases, with 19 bases between them. Per germline, CDR1 SGHVS and CDR2 FQNEAQ. The CDR3 covers 16 residues.

The rearrangement uses TRBV11-2 and TRBJ2-3; TRBD1 might be the D (5 bases). The CDR3 totals 14 residues. CDR1 SGHAT and CDR2 FQNNGV come from the germline V gene. Trimming stripped 3 bases from V and 1 base from J, with 8 bases between. The CDR3 DNA reads TGTGCCAGCAGCTTTACACAGGGCACAGATACGCAGTATTTT. Its protein is CASSFTQGTDTQYF.

As concerns this clone: Other nucleotide sequences from this sample produce the same CDR3. The chain uses TRBV30 and TRBJ2-1; D is ambiguous. V was shortened by 2 bases and J by 4 bases, with 6 bases between the two germline ends. The CDR3 sequence is 12 residues long. CDR1 GTSNPN and CDR2 SVGIG come from the germline V gene (reference sequence). The DNA of the CDR3 is TGTGCCTGGAGTAAGGGTTACAATGAGCAGTTCTTC. Amino acids: CAWSKGYNEQFF.

This clone was picked up one time. The CDR3 is CASNPTSGRAGNEQFF. CDR3 DNA sequence: TGTGCCAGCAACCCCACCAGCGGGAGGGCCGGAAATGAGCAGTTCTTC. The chain links TRBV7-2 to TRBJ2-1, with 10 bases that match TRBD2. There are 16 residues in the CDR3. Germline lookup yields CDR1 SGHTA and CDR2 FQGNSA. J lost 7 bases, V lost 7 bases, and 13 bases had no gene match. Full variable domain (outside the CDR3, taken from reference TRBV7-2 and TRBJ2-1): GAGVSQSPSNKVTEKGKDVELRCDPISGHTALYWYRQSLGQGLEFLIYFQGNSAPDKSGLPSDRFSAERTGGSVSTLTIQRTQQEDSAVYLCASNPTSGRAGNEQFFGPGTRLTVL.